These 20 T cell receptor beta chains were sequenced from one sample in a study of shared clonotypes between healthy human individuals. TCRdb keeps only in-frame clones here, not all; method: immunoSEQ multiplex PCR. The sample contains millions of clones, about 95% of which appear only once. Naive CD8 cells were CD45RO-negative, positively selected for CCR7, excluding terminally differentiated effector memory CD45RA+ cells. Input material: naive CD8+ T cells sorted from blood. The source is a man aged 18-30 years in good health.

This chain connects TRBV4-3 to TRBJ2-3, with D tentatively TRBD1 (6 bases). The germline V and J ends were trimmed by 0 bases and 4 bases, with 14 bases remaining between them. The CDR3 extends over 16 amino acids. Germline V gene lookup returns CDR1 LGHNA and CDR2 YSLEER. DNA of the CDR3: TGCGCCAGCAGCCAAGATCGAGTCAGGGGAGCAGATACGCAGTATTTT. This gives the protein CASSQDRVRGADTQYF.

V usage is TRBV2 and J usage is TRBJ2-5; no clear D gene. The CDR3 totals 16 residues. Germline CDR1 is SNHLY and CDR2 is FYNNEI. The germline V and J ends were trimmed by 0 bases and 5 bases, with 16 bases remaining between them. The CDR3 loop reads CASSEALLMPVETQYF. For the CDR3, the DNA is TGTGCCAGCAGTGAAGCGCTATTGATGCCAGTGGAGACCCAGTACTTC. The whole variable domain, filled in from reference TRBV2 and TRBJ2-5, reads EPEVTQTPSHQVTQMGQEVILRCVPISNHLYFYWYRQILGQKVEFLVSFYNNEISEKSEIFDDQFSVERPDGSNFTLKIRSTKLEDSAMYFCASSEALLMPVETQYFGPGTRLLVL.

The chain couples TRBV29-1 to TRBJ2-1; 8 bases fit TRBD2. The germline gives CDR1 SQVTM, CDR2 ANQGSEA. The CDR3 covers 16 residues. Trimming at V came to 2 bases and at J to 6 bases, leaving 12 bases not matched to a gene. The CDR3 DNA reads TGCAGCGTTGAACGGGAGGGCTTCATTCTTGGCAATGAGCAGTTCTTC. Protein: CSVEREGFILGNEQFF.

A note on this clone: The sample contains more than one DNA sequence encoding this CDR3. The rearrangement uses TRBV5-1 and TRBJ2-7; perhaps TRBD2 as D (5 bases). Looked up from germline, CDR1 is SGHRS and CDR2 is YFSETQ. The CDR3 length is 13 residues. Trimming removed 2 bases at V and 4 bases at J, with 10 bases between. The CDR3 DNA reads TGCGCCAGCAGCTTTGGACTGAATTACGAGCAGTACTTC. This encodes CASSFGLNYEQYF.

The CDR3 here is CASSQLPGAGEQYF. The DNA for the CDR3 is TGCGCCAGCAGCCAACTTCCGGGGGCAGGCGAGCAGTACTTC. The J gene is TRBJ2-5, the V gene TRBV4-1; D might be TRBD1 or TRBD2, each matching 6 bases. The end of the DNA aligns better with TRBJ2-7, so the J call may be wrong. Per the germline V gene, CDR1 is MGHRA and CDR2 is YSYEKL. There are 14 residues in the CDR3.

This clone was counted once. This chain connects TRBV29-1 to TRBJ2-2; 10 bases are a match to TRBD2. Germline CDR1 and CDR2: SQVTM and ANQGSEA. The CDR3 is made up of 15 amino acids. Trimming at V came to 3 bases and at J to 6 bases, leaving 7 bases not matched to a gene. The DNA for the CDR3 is TGCAGCGTTGATGAAGCGGGAGGGCCTCCCGGGGAGCTGTTTTTT. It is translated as CSVDEAGGPPGELFF.

The CDR3 sequence: CASSLPGQPYEQYF. CDR3 nucleotides: TGTGCCAGCAGTTTACCGGGACAACCCTACGAGCAGTACTTC. V and J are TRBV28 and TRBJ2-7, with D possibly TRBD1 on 6 matching bases. CDR1 and CDR2 from the germline V gene are MDHEN and SYDVKM. The CDR3 runs 14 residues. V lost 2 bases and J lost 2, with 10 bases in between.

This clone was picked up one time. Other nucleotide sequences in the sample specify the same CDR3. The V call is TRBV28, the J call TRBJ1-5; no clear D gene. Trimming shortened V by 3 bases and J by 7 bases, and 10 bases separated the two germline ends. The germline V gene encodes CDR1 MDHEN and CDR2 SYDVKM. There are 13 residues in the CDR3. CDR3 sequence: CASSFTSYQPQHF. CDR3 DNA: TGTGCCAGCAGTTTCACCTCTTACCAGCCCCAGCATTTT.

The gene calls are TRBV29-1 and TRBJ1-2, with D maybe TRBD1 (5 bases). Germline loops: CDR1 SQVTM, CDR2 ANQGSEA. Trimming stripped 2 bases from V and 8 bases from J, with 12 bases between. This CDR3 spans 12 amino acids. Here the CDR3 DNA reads TGCAGCGTTGAAAGGGGTGCGGACGGCTACACCTTC. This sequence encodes CSVERGADGYTF. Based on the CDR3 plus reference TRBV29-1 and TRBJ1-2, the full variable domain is SAVISQKPSRDICQRGTSLTIQCQVDSQVTMMFWYRQQPGQSLTLIATANQGSEATYESGFVIDKFPISRPNLTFSTLTVSNMSPEDSSIYLCSVERGADGYTFGSGTRLTVV.

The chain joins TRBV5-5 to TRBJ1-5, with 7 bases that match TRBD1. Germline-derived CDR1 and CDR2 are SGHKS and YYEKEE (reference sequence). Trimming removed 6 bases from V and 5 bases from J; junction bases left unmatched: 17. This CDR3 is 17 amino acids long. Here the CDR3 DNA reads TGTGCCAGCACCCCGACCCCCCTTTGGGACAGTTATCAGCCCCAGCATTTT. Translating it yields CASTPTPLWDSYQPQHF.

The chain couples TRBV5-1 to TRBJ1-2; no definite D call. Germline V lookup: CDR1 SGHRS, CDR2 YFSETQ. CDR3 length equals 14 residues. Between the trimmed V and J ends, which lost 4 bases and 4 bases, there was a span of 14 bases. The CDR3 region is CASSLPGLPYGYTF. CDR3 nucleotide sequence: TGCGCCAGCAGCCTCCCCGGCCTCCCCTATGGCTACACCTTC. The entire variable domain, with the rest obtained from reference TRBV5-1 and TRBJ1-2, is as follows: KAGVTQTPRYLIKTRGQQVTLSCSPISGHRSVSWYQQTPGQGLQFLFEYFSETQRNKGNFPGRFSGRQFSNSRSEMNVSTLELGDSALYLCASSLPGLPYGYTFGSGTRLTVV.

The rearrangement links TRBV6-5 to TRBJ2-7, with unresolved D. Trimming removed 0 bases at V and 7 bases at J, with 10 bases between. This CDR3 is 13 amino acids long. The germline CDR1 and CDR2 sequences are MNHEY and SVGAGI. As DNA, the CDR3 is TGTGCCAGCAGTTACTCAGACTTTGGGGAGCAGTACTTC. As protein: CASSYSDFGEQYF.

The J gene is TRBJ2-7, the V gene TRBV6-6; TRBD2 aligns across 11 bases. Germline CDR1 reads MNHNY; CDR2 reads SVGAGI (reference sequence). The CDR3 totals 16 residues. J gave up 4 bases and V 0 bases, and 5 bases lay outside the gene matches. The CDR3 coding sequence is TGTGCCAGCAGTTACTCAGCGGGACTAGCGGTTTACGAGCAGTACTTC. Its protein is CASSYSAGLAVYEQYF.

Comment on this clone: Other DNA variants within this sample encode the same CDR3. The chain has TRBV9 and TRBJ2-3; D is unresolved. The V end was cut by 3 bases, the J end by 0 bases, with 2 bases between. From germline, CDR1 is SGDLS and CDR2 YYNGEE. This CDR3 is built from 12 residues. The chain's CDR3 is CASSASTDTQYF. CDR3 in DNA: TGTGCCAGCAGCGCGAGCACAGATACGCAGTATTTT.

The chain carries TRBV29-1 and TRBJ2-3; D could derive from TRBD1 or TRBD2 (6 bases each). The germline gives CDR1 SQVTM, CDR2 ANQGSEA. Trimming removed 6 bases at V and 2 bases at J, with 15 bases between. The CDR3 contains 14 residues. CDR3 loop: CSVARGPITDTQYF. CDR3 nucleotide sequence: TGCAGCGTAGCCCGGGGGCCGATCACAGATACGCAGTATTTT.

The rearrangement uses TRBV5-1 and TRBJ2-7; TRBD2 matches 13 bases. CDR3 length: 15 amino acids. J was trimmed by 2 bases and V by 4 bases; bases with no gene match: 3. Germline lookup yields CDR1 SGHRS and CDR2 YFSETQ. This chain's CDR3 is CASSPLAGGAYEQYF. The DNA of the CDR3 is TGCGCCAGCAGCCCACTAGCGGGGGGGGCCTACGAGCAGTACTTC.

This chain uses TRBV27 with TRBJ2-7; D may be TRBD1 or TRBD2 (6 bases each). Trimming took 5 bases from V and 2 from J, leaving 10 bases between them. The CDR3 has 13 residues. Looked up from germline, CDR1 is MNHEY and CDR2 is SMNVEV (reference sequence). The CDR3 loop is CASSGGRAYEQYF. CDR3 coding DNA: TGTGCCAGCAGTGGGGGGCGGGCCTACGAGCAGTACTTC.

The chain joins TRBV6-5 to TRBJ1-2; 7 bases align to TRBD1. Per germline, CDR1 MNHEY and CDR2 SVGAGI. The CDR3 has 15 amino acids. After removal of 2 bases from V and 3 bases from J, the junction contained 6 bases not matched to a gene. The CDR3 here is CASSYHPGTDYGYTF. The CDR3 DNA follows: TGTGCCAGCAGTTACCACCCCGGGACAGACTATGGCTACACCTTC.

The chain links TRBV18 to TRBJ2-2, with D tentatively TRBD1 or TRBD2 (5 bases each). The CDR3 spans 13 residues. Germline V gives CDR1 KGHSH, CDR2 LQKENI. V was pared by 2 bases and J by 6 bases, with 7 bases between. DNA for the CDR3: TGTGCCAGCTCACCAGGGGGTTCCGGGGAGCTGTTTTTT. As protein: CASSPGGSGELFF.

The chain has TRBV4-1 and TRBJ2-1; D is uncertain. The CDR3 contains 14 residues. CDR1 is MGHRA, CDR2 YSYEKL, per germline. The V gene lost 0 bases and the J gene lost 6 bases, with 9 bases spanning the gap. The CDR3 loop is CASSQDADFNEQFF. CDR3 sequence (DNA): TGCGCCAGCAGCCAAGATGCGGATTTCAATGAGCAGTTCTTC.